This TCR beta chain was profiled in a study of cytomegalovirus exposure and HLA in healthy donors. CDR3 length: 17 amino acids. TCRdb's copy holds only in-frame clones and misses some; the assay was immunoSEQ multiplex PCR. The data show about 150,000 clones, about 88% seen once. The rearrangement joins TRBV12-2 to TRBJ2-5; whether TRBD2, the table's D call, matches the DNA was not checked. TRBV12-2 is classified as a pseudogene. Sequenced input: PBMCs. The clonotype comes from a man between 18 and 35 years old in good health and CMV-seronegative. This chain's CDR3 is CASRKIPSGEGRETQYF. In DNA, the CDR3 is TGTGCAAGTCGCAAGATTCCTAGCGGGGAGGGAAGGGAGACCCAGTACTTC.